This T cell receptor beta chain originates from a study of control samples from healthy donors and cancer patients (TCRdb year 2020). About this clone itself: Its antigen has not been determined. No base qualities exist here, and no much larger clone lies one base off it.

The germline V gene provides CDR1 KGHSH and CDR2 LQKENI. Spanning cysteine to phenylalanine, the CDR3 consists of 13 amino acids. Only the CDR3 DNA is retained, 39 bases long and in frame from the first base. The junction shows trimming of 3 bases on V and 3 bases on J, and the gene matches do not reach 1 base of it. Libraries were prepared through the immunoSEQ multiplex PCR assay. In its TCRdb copy, this immuneACCESS table keeps in-frame sequences only and misses some clones. Where compared with another copy, unresolved V genes explain less than half of these, and the others have no known cause. For this sample the table gives approximately 90,000 clones, of which approximately 95% were detected only once. Over 1.3% of the sample is in the top ten clones.

The sequenced sample was blood. This chain joins TRBV18 to TRBJ1-1; the central 7 bases match TRBD1. This TCR came from a woman aged 25 to 39 in good health. The DNA sequence follows: TGTGCCAGCTCACCGGGACAGTACACTGAAGCTTTCTTT. It translates as CASSPGQYTEAFF.